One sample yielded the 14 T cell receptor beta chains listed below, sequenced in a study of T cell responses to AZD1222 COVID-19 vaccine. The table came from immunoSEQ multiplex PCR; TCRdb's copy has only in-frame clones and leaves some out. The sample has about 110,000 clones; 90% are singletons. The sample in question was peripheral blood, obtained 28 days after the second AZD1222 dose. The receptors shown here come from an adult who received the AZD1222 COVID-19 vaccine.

In nucleotides, the CDR3 is TGCGCCAGCAGCCAAGTCGTGGGGCACGGGGGTGCTGAAGCTTTCTTT. This sequence encodes CASSQVVGHGGAEAFF. The V and J genes are TRBV4-1 and TRBJ1-1; D may be TRBD1 (5 bases). Germline CDR1 is MGHRA and CDR2 is YSYEKL. The CDR3 contains 16 residues. Trimming pared 1 base from V and 6 bases from J, leaving 18 bases between.

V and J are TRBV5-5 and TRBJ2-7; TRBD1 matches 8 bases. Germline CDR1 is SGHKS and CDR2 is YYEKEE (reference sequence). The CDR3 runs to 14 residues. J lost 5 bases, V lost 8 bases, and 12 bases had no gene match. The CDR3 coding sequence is TGTGCCAGTTCTTCTCGACAGGGGCGGGACGAGCAGTACTTC. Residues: CASSSRQGRDEQYF.

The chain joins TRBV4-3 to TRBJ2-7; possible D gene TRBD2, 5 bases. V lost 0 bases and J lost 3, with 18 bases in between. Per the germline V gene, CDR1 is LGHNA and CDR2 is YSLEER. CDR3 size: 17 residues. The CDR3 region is CASSQDYGYSGNYEQYF. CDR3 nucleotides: TGCGCCAGCAGCCAAGATTACGGATACTCCGGGAACTACGAGCAGTACTTC.

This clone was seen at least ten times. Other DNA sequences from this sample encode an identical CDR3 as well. This CDR3 is CASSQDPRGYGYTF. CDR3 in DNA: TGCGCCAGCAGCCAAGATCCGCGAGGCTATGGCTACACCTTC. This chain links TRBV4-1 with TRBJ1-2; D unresolved. CDR1 MGHRA and CDR2 YSYEKL come from the germline V gene. Trimming took 0 bases from V and 4 from J, leaving 9 bases between them. The CDR3 runs to 14 residues.

This CDR3 is CAWSALQRAYEQYF. CDR3 bases: TGTGCCTGGAGCGCCTTACAGCGAGCCTACGAGCAGTACTTC. The chain links TRBV30 to TRBJ2-7; no definite D call. CDR1 is GTSNPN, CDR2 SVGIG, per germline (reference sequence). The CDR3 consists of 14 residues. Trimming took off 3 bases at V and 2 bases at J, with 14 bases between the two ends.

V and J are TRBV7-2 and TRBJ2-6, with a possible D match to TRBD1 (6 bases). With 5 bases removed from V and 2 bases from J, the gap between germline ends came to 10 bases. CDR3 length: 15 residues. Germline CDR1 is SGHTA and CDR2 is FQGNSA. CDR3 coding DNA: TGTGCCAGCAGCACGGGACATGCTGGGGCCAACGTCCTGACTTTC. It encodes CASSTGHAGANVLTF.

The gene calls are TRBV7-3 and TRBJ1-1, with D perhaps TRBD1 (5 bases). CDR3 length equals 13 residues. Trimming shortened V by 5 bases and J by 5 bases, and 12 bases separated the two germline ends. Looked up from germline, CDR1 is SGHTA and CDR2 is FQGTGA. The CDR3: CASSLGQRTEAFF. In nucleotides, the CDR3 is TGTGCCAGCAGCCTGGGGCAACGGACTGAAGCTTTCTTT.

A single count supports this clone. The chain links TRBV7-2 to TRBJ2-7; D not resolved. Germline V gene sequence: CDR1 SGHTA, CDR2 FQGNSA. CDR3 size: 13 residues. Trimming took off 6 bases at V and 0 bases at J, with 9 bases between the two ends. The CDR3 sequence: CASRASSSYEQYF. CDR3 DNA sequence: TGTGCCAGCAGGGCGTCAAGCTCCTACGAGCAGTACTTC. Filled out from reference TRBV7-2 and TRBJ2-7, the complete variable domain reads GAGVSQSPSNKVTEKGKDVELRCDPISGHTALYWYRQSLGQGLEFLIYFQGNSAPDKSGLPSDRFSAERTGGSVSTLTIQRTQQEDSAVYLCASRASSSYEQYFGPGTRLTVT.

The CDR3 protein is CASSPPVAPTGEQYF. CDR3 coding DNA: TGTGCCAGCTCACCACCAGTTGCCCCCACGGGGGAGCAGTACTTC. The chain employs TRBV18 and TRBJ2-7; a weak D match, TRBD2 (5 bases). V was cut by 0 bases and J by 7 bases, with 16 bases left in between. The CDR3 has 15 residues. In germline, CDR1 is KGHSH, CDR2 LQKENI.

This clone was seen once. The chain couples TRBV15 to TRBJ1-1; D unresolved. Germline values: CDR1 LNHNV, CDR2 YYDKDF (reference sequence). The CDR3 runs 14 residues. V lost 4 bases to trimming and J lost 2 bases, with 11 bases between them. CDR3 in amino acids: CATSTLQINTEAFF. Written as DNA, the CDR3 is TGTGCCACCAGCACACTTCAGATAAACACTGAAGCTTTCTTT.

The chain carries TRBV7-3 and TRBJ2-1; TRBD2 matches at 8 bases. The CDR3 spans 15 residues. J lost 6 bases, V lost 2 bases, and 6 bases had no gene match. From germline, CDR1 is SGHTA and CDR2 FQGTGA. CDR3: CASSLGLAGPNEQFF. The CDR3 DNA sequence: TGTGCCAGCAGCTTAGGGCTAGCGGGTCCCAATGAGCAGTTCTTC.

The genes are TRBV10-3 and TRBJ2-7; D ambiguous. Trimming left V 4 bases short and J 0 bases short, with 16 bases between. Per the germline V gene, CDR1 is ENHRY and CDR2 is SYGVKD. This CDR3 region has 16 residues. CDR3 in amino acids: CAISGPEDASSYEQYF. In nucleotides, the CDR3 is TGTGCCATCAGTGGGCCCGAGGACGCCAGCTCCTACGAGCAGTACTTC.

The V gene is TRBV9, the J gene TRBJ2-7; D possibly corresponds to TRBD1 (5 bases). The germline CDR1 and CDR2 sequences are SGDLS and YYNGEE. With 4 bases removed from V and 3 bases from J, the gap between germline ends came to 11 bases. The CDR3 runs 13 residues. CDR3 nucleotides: TGTGCCAGCAGCCGAGACAGTCACTACGAGCAGTACTTC. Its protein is CASSRDSHYEQYF.

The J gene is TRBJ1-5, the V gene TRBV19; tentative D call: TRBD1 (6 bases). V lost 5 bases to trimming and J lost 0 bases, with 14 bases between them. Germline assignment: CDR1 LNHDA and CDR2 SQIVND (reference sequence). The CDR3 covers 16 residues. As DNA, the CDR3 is TGTGCCAGTAGTTTATCTACAGGGTATAGCAATCAGCCCCAGCATTTT. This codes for CASSLSTGYSNQPQHF.